This entry concerns a single T cell receptor beta chain. Antigen: not known. The data were produced by immunoSEQ multiplex PCR, yet TCRdb's version contains in-frame clones alone and is incomplete. In the table there are more than 80,000 clones, 75% to 95% of which are singletons. The sample comes from a study of OX40 agonist ivuxolimab in advanced cancers. Whole-study context: Patients' therapy was ivuxolimab, an antibody that acts as an agonist of OX40 (CD134). Among those enrolled, mean age was 60 years (range about 23 to 90) and about 79% were male.

Study findings and constraints: In CD8+ T cells, expanded clones were on average more numerous than in CD4+.

The clonotype comes from an adult with an advanced solid tumor such as melanoma, head and neck, liver or kidney cancer. Sequencing used CD4+ or CD8+ T cells sorted from blood, obtained in a trial of the OX40 agonist ivuxolimab.

The CDR3, as DNA: TGTGCCAGCAGTTTAGAGCACAGAAATCAGCCCCAGCATTTT. This codes for CASSLEHRNQPQHF. This chain uses TRBV28 with TRBJ1-5; no clear D. Germline loops: CDR1 MDHEN, CDR2 SYDVKM. V was pared by 2 bases and J by 4 bases, with 9 bases between. The CDR3 length is 14 residues.